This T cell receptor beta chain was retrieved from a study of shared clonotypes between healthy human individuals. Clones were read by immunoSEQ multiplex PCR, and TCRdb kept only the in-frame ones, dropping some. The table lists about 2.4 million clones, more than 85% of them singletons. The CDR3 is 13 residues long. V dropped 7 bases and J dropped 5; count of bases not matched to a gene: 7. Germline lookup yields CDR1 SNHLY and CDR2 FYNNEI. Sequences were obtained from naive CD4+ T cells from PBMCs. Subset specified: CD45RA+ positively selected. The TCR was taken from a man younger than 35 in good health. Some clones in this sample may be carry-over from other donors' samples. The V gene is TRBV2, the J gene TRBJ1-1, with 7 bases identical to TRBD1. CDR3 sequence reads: CASTRQGVTEAFF. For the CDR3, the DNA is TGTGCCAGCACCCGACAGGGAGTAACTGAAGCTTTCTTT.